This TCR beta chain was documented in a study of blood T cells in healthy people across ages. Study-wide results and caveats: The authors considered diversity estimates from one million T cells to be underestimates.

This CDR3 comprises 15 residues. Germline CDR1 SQVTM, CDR2 ANQGSEA. After removal of 4 bases from V and 3 bases from J, the junction contained 11 bases not matched to a gene. A note on this clonotype: Its antigen is unknown.

A sample-barcoded 5' primer and a J-beta primer mix were used in a second PCR of roughly 7 to 11 cycles. TCRdb analysed the 5' RACE reads with MiXCR anew, one entry per CDR3 protein. In the table there are around 1,500,000 distinct CDR3 sequences, 28% of which are singletons. The sample was blood. This clonotype was sampled from a woman in her 30s in good health. The chain joins TRBV29-1 to TRBJ2-7; 8 positions match TRBD2. The DNA for the CDR3 is TGCAGCGTTGCCGCGAACGGGAGGGAAGTCTACGAGCAGTACTTC. Protein: CSVAANGREVYEQYF.